The 22 T cell receptor beta chains below come from one sample, sequenced in a study of blood T cell repertoires in COVID-19. Clones were read by immunoSEQ multiplex PCR, and TCRdb kept only the in-frame ones, dropping some. In the table there are under 140,000 clones, about 72% of which are singletons. The material sequenced was peripheral blood. The receptors were sampled from a woman aged 60 to 75 with acute or convalescent COVID-19.

This clone showed up just a few times. The chain uses TRBV19 and TRBJ1-5, with 7 bases that match TRBD1. CDR1 is LNHDA, CDR2 SQIVND, per germline (reference sequence). The CDR3 length is 13 residues. CDR3 nucleotides: TGTGCGGCGACAGGGATTGGCAATCAGCCCCAGCATTTT. Its protein is CAATGIGNQPQHF.

The chain is built from TRBV2 and TRBJ1-5; 7 bases agree with TRBD1. The CDR3 runs 13 residues. Losses at the gene ends were 7 bases for V and 2 bases for J; bases not matched to a gene: 2. Germline V gene sequence: CDR1 SNHLY, CDR2 FYNNEI. Here the CDR3 reads CASKGTGNQPQHF. The CDR3 DNA sequence: TGTGCCAGCAAGGGGACAGGCAATCAGCCCCAGCATTTT.

The V call is TRBV3-1 (or the pseudogene TRBV3-2), the J call TRBJ2-5; D might be TRBD1 (5 bases). CDR1 is LGHDT, CDR2 YNNKEL, per germline (reference sequence). Trimming stripped 2 bases from V and 7 bases from J, with 5 bases between. The CDR3 contains 11 residues. CDR3 in DNA: TGTGCCAGCAGCCAAACAGGGACCCAGTACTTC. Translated: CASSQTGTQYF.

The rearrangement joins TRBV5-5 to TRBJ1-1; possible D gene TRBD1, 5 bases. The CDR3 consists of 14 residues. Germline values: CDR1 SGHKS, CDR2 YYEKEE (reference sequence). Deletions cut 0 bases from V and 1 base from J, with 7 bases between. The CDR3 bases are TGTGCCAGCAGCTTGGATCAGGGGAACACTGAAGCTTTCTTT. Translated: CASSLDQGNTEAFF.

The rearrangement uses TRBV6-2 or TRBV6-3 and TRBJ2-7; D perhaps matches TRBD1 (7 bases). This CDR3 comprises 13 residues. Germline CDR1 MNHEY, CDR2 SVGEGT. V lost 5 bases and J lost 6, with 14 bases in between. Here the CDR3 DNA reads TGTGCCAGCAGTCGGTACAGGGGAGGCGAGCAGTACTTC. This translates into CASSRYRGGEQYF.

The table lists this clone with a few counts. The chain employs TRBV6-5 and TRBJ1-2; TRBD1 is a possible D gene (6 bases). The V gene's germline CDR1 is MNHEY and CDR2 SVGAGI. CDR3 length equals 14 residues. Trimming left V 6 bases short and J 3 bases short, with 14 bases between. CDR3 nucleotide sequence: TGTGCCAGCAGGCGAGAAGGGGGAGACTATGGCTACACCTTC. Protein: CASRREGGDYGYTF.

The chain links TRBV7-2 to TRBJ1-2; a weak D match, TRBD1 (5 bases). Germline values: CDR1 SGHTA, CDR2 FQGNSA. Trimming cost V 1 base and J 6 bases, with 12 bases left between them. This CDR3 region has 14 residues. CDR3 bases: TGTGCCAGCAGCTTAGAGGGGTTTCTACATGGCTACACCTTC. Encoded protein: CASSLEGFLHGYTF.

This clone has only a few counts. The chain has TRBV6-1 and TRBJ1-3; D uncertain. With 1 base removed from V and 4 bases from J, the gap between germline ends came to 5 bases. This CDR3 contains 13 residues. Germline loops: CDR1 MNHNS, CDR2 SASEGT. The CDR3 nucleotides read TGTGCCAGCAGTGAAGTTGGCGGAAACACCATATATTTT. Translating gives CASSEVGGNTIYF.

The table lists this clone with a count of one. The chain links TRBV15 to TRBJ1-2; 9 nucleotides match TRBD1. V lost 3 bases and J lost 5; bases outside the gene matches: 7. From germline, CDR1 is LNHNV and CDR2 YYDKDF (reference sequence). The CDR3 has 15 amino acids. The CDR3 region is CATSRRDRVGYGYTF. DNA of the CDR3: TGTGCCACCAGCAGGAGGGACAGGGTAGGGTATGGCTACACCTTC.

The chain couples TRBV4-2 to TRBJ1-1, with a tentative D call TRBD1 (5 bases). Trimming stripped 0 bases from V and 4 bases from J, with 6 bases between. The CDR3 contains 13 residues. Germline CDR1 and CDR2: LGHNA and YNFKEQ. CDR3 in amino acids: CASSQDTGTEAFF. CDR3 nucleotides: TGTGCCAGCAGCCAAGATACAGGCACTGAAGCTTTCTTT.

The J gene is TRBJ1-1, the V gene TRBV5-1; no definite D call. Germline V CDR1 and CDR2: SGHRS, YFSETQ. V was pared by 3 bases and J by 5 bases, with 11 bases between. There are 13 residues in the CDR3. The CDR3 loop reads CASSWESRTEAFF. The CDR3 region has the DNA TGCGCCAGCAGCTGGGAGAGTCGGACTGAAGCTTTCTTT.

V gene TRBV19 combines with J gene TRBJ1-4; D call uncertain. This CDR3 spans 15 amino acids. Trimming stripped 5 bases from V and 2 bases from J, with 12 bases between. Germline lookup yields CDR1 LNHDA and CDR2 SQIVND (reference sequence). The DNA of the CDR3 is TGTGCCAGTAGTGTTACGGGGATCACTAATGAAAAACTGTTTTTT. This translates into CASSVTGITNEKLFF.

The CDR3 nucleotides are TGCGCCAGCAGCCGACTAGCAACCACGAACACCGGGGAGCTGTTTTTT. Translation: CASSRLATTNTGELFF. This rearrangement joins TRBV4-3 to TRBJ2-2; 7 bases match TRBD2. V was clipped by 4 bases and J by 0 bases; unmatched bases: 5. This CDR3 region has 16 residues. Germline lookup yields CDR1 LGHNA and CDR2 YSLEER.

About this clone itself: Other DNA sequences in the sample encode the same CDR3. V is TRBV7-9 and J is TRBJ1-3; 10 nucleotides agree with TRBD1. With 6 bases clipped from V and 4 bases from J, the junction kept 6 bases outside the gene matches. Germline CDR1 SEHNR, CDR2 FQNEAQ (reference sequence). CDR3 length equals 15 residues. The CDR3 sequence: CASSRQGAAGNTIYF. In DNA, the CDR3 is TGTGCCAGCAGTCGACAGGGGGCCGCAGGAAACACCATATATTTT. The variable domain in full, with the rest retrieved from reference TRBV7-9 and TRBJ1-3, is DTGVSQNPRHKITKRGQNVTFRCDPISEHNRLYWYRQTLGQGPEFLTYFQNEAQLEKSRLLSDRFSAERPKGSFSTLEIQRTEQGDSAMYLCASSRQGAAGNTIYFGEGSWLTVV.

In DNA, the CDR3 is TGTGCCAGCAGCCAAGTCGAACTATTCAGTGACACTGAAGCTTTCTTT. It specifies CASSQVELFSDTEAFF. The gene calls are TRBV14 and TRBJ1-1; D remains unclear. From germline, CDR1 is SGHDN and CDR2 FVKESK. The CDR3 loop spans 16 amino acids. The V end lost 1 base, the J end lost 3 bases, and 15 bases lay between the germline ends.

This clone was seen only a few times. This chain connects TRBV7-9 to TRBJ2-3; the match to TRBD2 covers 11 bases. The CDR3 spans 18 residues. Germline CDR1 reads SEHNR; CDR2 reads FQNEAQ (reference sequence). The ends lost 2 bases at V and 2 bases at J; junction bases unmatched: 9. CDR3 sequence (DNA): TGTGCCAGCAGCTTATCAGCGACTAGCGGGGACTCCACAGATACGCAGTATTTT. This codes for CASSLSATSGDSTDTQYF.

The rearrangement links TRBV25-1 to TRBJ1-1, with D perhaps matching TRBD1 (5 bases). The CDR3 is 14 residues long. The germline V gene encodes CDR1 MGHDK and CDR2 SYGVNS. V was trimmed by 5 bases and J by 4 bases, leaving 14 bases between them. DNA of the CDR3: TGTGCCAGCAGTCCCACAGGTACGAGCACTGAAGCTTTCTTT. This gives the protein CASSPTGTSTEAFF.

CDR3 sequence: CASSGGFGRGGLNEQFF. The CDR3 nucleotides read TGTGCCAGCAGTGGAGGATTTGGGCGGGGGGGCCTGAATGAGCAGTTCTTC. The rearrangement uses TRBV25-1 and TRBJ2-1; 9 bases align to TRBD2. Germline assignment: CDR1 MGHDK and CDR2 SYGVNS. Trimming removed 4 bases from V and 7 bases from J; junction bases left unmatched: 14. The CDR3 has 17 residues.

There are a few counts of this clone. The CDR3 here is CASSNDNEQFF. CDR3 in DNA: TGTGCCAGCAGCAACGACAATGAGCAGTTCTTC. The V and J genes are TRBV21-1 and TRBJ2-1; the table's D call TRBD2 went unverified against the DNA. TRBV21-1 corresponds to a pseudogene. The CDR3 has 11 residues.

This clone came up a few times. The V call is TRBV29-1, the J call TRBJ1-3; D ambiguous. Germline V lookup: CDR1 SQVTM, CDR2 ANQGSEA. V was clipped by 2 bases and J by 2 bases, with 16 bases between them. The CDR3 runs to 16 residues. The DNA for the CDR3 is TGCAGCGTTGAAAAGGACTACGGGATTACTGGAAACACCATATATTTT. Translation: CSVEKDYGITGNTIYF.

This clone occurred once. The chain recombines TRBV7-2 with TRBJ2-5; the D gene is possibly TRBD2 (5 bases). CDR3 length equals 14 residues. Trimming left V 2 bases short and J 6 bases short, with 13 bases between. Germline V gene lookup returns CDR1 SGHTA and CDR2 FQGNSA. The CDR3 DNA is TGTGCCAGCAGCTTAATCGCTAGCCCCCAGACCCAGTACTTC. Translation: CASSLIASPQTQYF. Looking up the rest from reference TRBV7-2 and TRBJ2-5 gives the full variable domain: GAGVSQSPSNKVTEKGKDVELRCDPISGHTALYWYRQSLGQGLEFLIYFQGNSAPDKSGLPSDRFSAERTGGSVSTLTIQRTQQEDSAVYLCASSLIASPQTQYFGPGTRLLVL.

The chain couples TRBV5-1 to TRBJ2-2, with D possibly matching TRBD2 (5 bases). The germline V gene has CDR1 SGHRS and CDR2 YFSETQ. V lost 4 bases and J 3 bases, leaving 13 bases between the germline ends. The CDR3 is made up of 15 amino acids. The CDR3 coding sequence is TGCGCCAGCAGCACACGACCCGGGGACACCGGGGAGCTGTTTTTT. Amino acid sequence: CASSTRPGDTGELFF.